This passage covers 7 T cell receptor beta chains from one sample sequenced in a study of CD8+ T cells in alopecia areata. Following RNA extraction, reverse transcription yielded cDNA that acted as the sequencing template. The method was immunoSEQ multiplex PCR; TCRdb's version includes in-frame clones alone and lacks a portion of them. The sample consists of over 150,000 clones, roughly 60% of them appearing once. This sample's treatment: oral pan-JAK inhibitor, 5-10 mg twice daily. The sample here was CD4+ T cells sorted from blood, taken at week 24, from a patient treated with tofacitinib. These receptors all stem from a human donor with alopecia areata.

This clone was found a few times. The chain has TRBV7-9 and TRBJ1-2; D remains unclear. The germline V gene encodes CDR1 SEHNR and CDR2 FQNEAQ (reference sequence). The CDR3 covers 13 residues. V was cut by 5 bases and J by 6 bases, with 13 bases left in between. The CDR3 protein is CASSQITKNGYTF. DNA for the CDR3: TGTGCCAGCAGCCAGATTACTAAGAATGGCTACACCTTC. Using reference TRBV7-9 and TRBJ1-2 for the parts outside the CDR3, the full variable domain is DTGVSQNPRHKITKRGQNVTFRCDPISEHNRLYWYRQTLGQGPEFLTYFQNEAQLEKSRLLSDRFSAERPKGSFSTLEIQRTEQGDSAMYLCASSQITKNGYTFGSGTRLTVV.

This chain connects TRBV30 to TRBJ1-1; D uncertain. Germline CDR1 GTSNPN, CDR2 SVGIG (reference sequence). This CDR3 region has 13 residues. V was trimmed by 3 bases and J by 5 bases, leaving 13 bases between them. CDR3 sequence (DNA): TGTGCCTGGAGAGTATCGGGTAATACTGAAGCTTTCTTT. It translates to CAWRVSGNTEAFF.

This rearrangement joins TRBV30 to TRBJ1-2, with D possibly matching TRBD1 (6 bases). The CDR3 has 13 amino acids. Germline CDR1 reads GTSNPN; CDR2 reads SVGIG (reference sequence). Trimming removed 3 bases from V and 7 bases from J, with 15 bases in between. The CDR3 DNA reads TGTGCCTGGAGAAAACAGGGTTGGGTTGGCTACACCTTC. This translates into CAWRKQGWVGYTF.

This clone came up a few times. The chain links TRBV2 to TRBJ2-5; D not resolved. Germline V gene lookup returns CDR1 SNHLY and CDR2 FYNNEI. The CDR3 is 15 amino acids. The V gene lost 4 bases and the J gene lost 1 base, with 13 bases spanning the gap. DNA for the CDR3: TGTGCCAGCAGTGCCCCAGTGGGCCTCCAAGAGACCCAGTACTTC. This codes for CASSAPVGLQETQYF. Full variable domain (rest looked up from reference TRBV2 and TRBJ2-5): EPEVTQTPSHQVTQMGQEVILRCVPISNHLYFYWYRQILGQKVEFLVSFYNNEISEKSEIFDDQFSVERPDGSNFTLKIRSTKLEDSAMYFCASSAPVGLQETQYFGPGTRLLVL.

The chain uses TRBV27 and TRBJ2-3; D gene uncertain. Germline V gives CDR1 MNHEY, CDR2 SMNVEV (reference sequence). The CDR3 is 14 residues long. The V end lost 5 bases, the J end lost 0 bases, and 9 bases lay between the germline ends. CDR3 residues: CASSPAVSTDTQYF. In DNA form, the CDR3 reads TGTGCCAGCAGTCCGGCGGTTAGCACAGATACGCAGTATTTT.

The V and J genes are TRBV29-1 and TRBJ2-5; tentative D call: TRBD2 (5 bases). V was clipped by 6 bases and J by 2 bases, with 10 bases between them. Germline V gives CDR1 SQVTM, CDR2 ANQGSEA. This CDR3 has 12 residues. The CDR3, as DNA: TGCAGCGTAGTACTAGAACAAGAGACCCAGTACTTC. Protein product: CSVVLEQETQYF.

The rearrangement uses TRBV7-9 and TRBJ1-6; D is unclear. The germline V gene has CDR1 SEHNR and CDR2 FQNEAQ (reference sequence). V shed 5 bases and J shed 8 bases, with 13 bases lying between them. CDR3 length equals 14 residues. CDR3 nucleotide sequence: TGTGCCAGCAGCCCACACCAACCCGATTCACCCCTCCACTTT. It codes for CASSPHQPDSPLHF.